Given below is one T cell receptor beta chain in context. The method was immunoSEQ multiplex PCR; TCRdb's version includes in-frame clones alone and lacks a portion of them. This table has 630,000 or so clones, 98% appearing once. These data originate in a study of shared clonotypes between healthy human individuals. CD8 cells classed as naive were CD45RO-negative and positively selected for CCR7, excluding terminally differentiated effector memory CD45RA+ cells. Sample: naive CD8+ T cells sorted from blood. The receptor's source is a man aged 30-40 years in good health.

Here the CDR3 reads CASSDPTGFHGYTF. DNA for the CDR3: TGTGCCAGCAGTGACCCGACAGGGTTCCATGGCTACACCTTC. The chain joins TRBV6-1 to TRBJ1-2; TRBD1 aligns across 7 bases. J lost 6 bases, V lost 3 bases, and 7 bases had no gene match. The germline V gene encodes CDR1 MNHNS and CDR2 SASEGT. The CDR3 consists of 14 residues.